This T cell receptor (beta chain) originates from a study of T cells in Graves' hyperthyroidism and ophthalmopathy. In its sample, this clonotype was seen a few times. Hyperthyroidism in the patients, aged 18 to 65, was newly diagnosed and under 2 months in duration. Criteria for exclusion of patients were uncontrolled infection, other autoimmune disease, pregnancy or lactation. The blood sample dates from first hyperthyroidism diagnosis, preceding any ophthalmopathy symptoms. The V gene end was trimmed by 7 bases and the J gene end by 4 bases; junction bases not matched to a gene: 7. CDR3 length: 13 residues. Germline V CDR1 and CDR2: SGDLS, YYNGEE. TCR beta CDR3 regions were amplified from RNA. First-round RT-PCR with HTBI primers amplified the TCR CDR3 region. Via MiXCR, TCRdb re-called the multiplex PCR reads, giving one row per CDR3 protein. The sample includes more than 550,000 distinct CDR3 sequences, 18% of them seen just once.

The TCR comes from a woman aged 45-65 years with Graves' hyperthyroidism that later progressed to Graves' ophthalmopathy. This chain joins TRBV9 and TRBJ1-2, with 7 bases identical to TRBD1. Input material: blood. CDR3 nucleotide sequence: TGTGCCAGCGTCGGGACAGACCTCTATGGCTACACCTTC. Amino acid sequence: CASVGTDLYGYTF.